This T cell receptor beta chain was identified in a study of OX40 agonist ivuxolimab in advanced cancers. Study results and caveats: Researchers did not determine the expanded peripheral T cells' antigen specificity. Dosing at 0.1 to 3.0 mg/kg was accompanied by clonal expansion of CD4+ and CD8+ blood T cells by week 6.

Measured with immunoSEQ multiplex PCR; TCRdb has only the in-frame clones, and not every one. The sample shows tens of thousands of clones, more than 75% of them seen only once. J gave up 4 bases and V 6 bases, and 4 bases lay outside the gene matches. From germline, CDR1 is MNHNS and CDR2 SASEGT. The CDR3 is 13 amino acids. In regard to this clone: The antigen is undetermined.

The TCR sequence derives from an adult with an advanced solid tumor such as melanoma, head and neck, liver or kidney cancer. This sequence joins TRBV6-1 and TRBJ1-1, with TRBD1 identical over 8 bases. This specimen was CD4+ or CD8+ T cells sorted from blood, taken in a trial of the OX40 agonist ivuxolimab. As DNA, the CDR3 is TGTGCCAGCAGCAGGGGGCCGGGCACTGAAGCTTTCTTT. Its protein is CASSRGPGTEAFF.